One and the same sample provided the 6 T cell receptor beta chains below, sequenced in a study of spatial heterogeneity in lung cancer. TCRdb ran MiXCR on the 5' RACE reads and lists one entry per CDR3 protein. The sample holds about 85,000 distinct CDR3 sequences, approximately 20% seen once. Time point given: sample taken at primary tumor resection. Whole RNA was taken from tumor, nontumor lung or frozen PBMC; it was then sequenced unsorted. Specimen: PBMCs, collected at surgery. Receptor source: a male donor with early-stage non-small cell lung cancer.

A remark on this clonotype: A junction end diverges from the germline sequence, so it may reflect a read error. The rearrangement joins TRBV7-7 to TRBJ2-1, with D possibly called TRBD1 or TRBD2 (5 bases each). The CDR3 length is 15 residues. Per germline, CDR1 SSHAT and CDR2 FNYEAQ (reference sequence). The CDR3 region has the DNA TGTGCTAGCAGCCCCAGCTGGGGGACGGGGAATGAGCAGTTCTTC. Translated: CASSPSWGTGNEQFF. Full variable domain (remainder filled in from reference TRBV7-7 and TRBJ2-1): GAGVSQSPRYKVTKRGQDVTLRCDPISSHATLYWYQQALGQGPEFLTYFNYEAQPDKSGLPSDRFSAERPEGSISTLTIQRTEQRDSAMYRCASSPSWGTGNEQFFGPGTRLTVL.

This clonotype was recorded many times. In nucleotides, the CDR3 is TGTGCCAGCAGTCGACAGGGGGTCCATAATTCACCCCTCCACTTT. Amino acid sequence: CASSRQGVHNSPLHF. The chain joins TRBV28 to TRBJ1-6; TRBD1 agrees at 9 bases. The CDR3 runs to 15 residues. Germline CDR1 MDHEN, CDR2 SYDVKM. J was trimmed by 5 bases and V by 5 bases; bases with no gene match: 4.

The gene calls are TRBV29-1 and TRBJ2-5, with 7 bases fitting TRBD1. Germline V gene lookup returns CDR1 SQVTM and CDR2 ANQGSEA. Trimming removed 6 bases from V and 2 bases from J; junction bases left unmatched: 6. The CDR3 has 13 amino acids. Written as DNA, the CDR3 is TGCAGCGTCCGGGACAGCGGTCAAGAGACCCAGTACTTC. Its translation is CSVRDSGQETQYF. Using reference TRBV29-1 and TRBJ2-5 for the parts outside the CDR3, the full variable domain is SAVISQKPSRDICQRGTSLTIQCQVDSQVTMMFWYRQQPGQSLTLIATANQGSEATYESGFVIDKFPISRPNLTFSTLTVSNMSPEDSSIYLCSVRDSGQETQYFGPGTRLLVL.

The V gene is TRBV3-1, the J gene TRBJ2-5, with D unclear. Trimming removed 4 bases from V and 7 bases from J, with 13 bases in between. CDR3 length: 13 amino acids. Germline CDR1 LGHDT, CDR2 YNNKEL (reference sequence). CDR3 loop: CASSRTDPGTQYF. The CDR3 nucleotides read TGTGCCAGCAGCCGGACGGATCCGGGGACCCAGTACTTC.

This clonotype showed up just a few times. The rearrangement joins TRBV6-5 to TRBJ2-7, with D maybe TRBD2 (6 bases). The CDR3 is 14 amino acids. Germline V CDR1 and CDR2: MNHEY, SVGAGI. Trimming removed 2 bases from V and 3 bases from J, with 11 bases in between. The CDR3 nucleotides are TGTGCCAGCAGTTACGGTGCGGGGCACTACGAGCAGTACTTC. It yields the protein CASSYGAGHYEQYF.

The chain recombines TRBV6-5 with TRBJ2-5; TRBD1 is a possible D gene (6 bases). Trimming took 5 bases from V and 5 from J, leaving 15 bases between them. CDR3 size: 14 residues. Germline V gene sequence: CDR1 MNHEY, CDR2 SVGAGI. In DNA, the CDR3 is TGTGCCAGCAGTCTCCCAGGACAGTTGGAGACCCAGTACTTC. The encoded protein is CASSLPGQLETQYF.